What follows are 6 T cell receptor beta chains derived from one specimen sequenced in a study of cytotoxic CD8 clonotypes in ibrutinib-treated CLL. Assay: immunoSEQ multiplex PCR; the TCRdb copy retains only in-frame clones and omits some. The data hold roughly 150,000 clones, with more than 75% observed a single time. The sample consisted of PBMCs, taken after 24 months of ibrutinib treatment. These receptors originate from a human donor with chronic lymphocytic leukemia.

The gene calls are TRBV7-8 and TRBJ1-1, with 7 bases matching TRBD1. The CDR3 runs 13 residues. Germline V gene data show CDR1 as SGHVS and CDR2 as FQNEAQ. With 2 bases clipped from V and 8 bases from J, the junction kept 5 bases outside the gene matches. The CDR3 sequence: CASSLQGTAEAFF. The CDR3 nucleotides are TGTGCCAGCAGCTTACAAGGGACAGCAGAAGCTTTCTTT. Supplemented by reference TRBV7-8 and TRBJ1-1, the full variable domain reads GAGVSQSPRYKVAKRGQDVALRCDPISGHVSLFWYQQALGQGPEFLTYFQNEAQLDKSGLPSDRFFAERPEGSVSTLKIQRTQQEDSAVYLCASSLQGTAEAFFGQGTRLTVV.

V is TRBV11-3 and J is TRBJ1-2; D perhaps matches TRBD1 (5 bases). Trimming pared 3 bases from V and 4 bases from J, leaving 15 bases between. Germline lookup yields CDR1 SGHNT and CDR2 YENEEA. The CDR3 consists of 15 residues. Here the CDR3 reads CASSFDNDSGYGYTF. The CDR3, as DNA: TGTGCCAGCAGCTTCGACAACGACAGTGGCTATGGCTACACCTTC. Full variable domain (remainder filled in from reference TRBV11-3 and TRBJ1-2): EAGVVQSPRYKIIEKKQPVAFWCNPISGHNTLYWYLQNLGQGPELLIRYENEEAVDDSQLPKDRFSAERLKGVDSTLKIQPAELGDSAVYLCASSFDNDSGYGYTFGSGTRLTVV.

V gene TRBV28 combines with J gene TRBJ2-1, with D tentatively TRBD2 (6 bases). The V gene's germline CDR1 is MDHEN and CDR2 SYDVKM. Trimming shortened V by 6 bases and J by 12 bases, and 15 bases separated the two germline ends. The CDR3 covers 12 residues. CDR3 region: CASRAPGLGQFF. As DNA, the CDR3 is TGTGCCAGCAGGGCCCCGGGACTCGGGCAGTTCTTC.

This clone showed up just once. This chain links TRBV7-9 with TRBJ1-4; 8 nucleotides match TRBD1. This CDR3 has 14 residues. The germline V gene has CDR1 SEHNR and CDR2 FQNEAQ (reference sequence). V dropped 5 bases and J dropped 5; count of bases not matched to a gene: 4. This CDR3 is CASSQTGANEKLFF. CDR3 in DNA: TGTGCCAGCAGCCAGACAGGGGCGAATGAAAAACTGTTTTTT.

The genes are TRBV28 and TRBJ2-1; 9 bases fit TRBD2. The CDR3 contains 15 residues. With V trimmed by 6 bases and J by 6 bases, 9 bases remained unmatched. Germline-derived CDR1 and CDR2 are MDHEN and SYDVKM. CDR3 region: CASSPPGGRVNEQFF. Here the CDR3 DNA reads TGTGCCAGCAGCCCCCCCGGCGGGAGGGTCAATGAGCAGTTCTTC.

The chain has TRBV29-1 and TRBJ2-2; D perhaps matches TRBD1 (6 bases). V lost 7 bases, J lost 0 bases, and 15 bases lay in between. Per germline, CDR1 SQVTM and CDR2 ANQGSEA. CDR3 length equals 15 residues. In DNA form, the CDR3 reads TGCAGCGACCGCCCCAGGGACACGAACACCGGGGAGCTGTTTTTT. Translated, it gives CSDRPRDTNTGELFF.